Listed here are 32 T cell receptor beta chains from one sample, sequenced in a study of blood T cell repertoires in COVID-19. Sequencing used immunoSEQ multiplex PCR; TCRdb keeps in-frame clones, though not all of them. Altogether around 130,000 clones are present, roughly 82% being singletons, with the ten largest covering 12%. The source material was peripheral blood. These receptors were collected from a human donor in a cohort sampled during active COVID-19.

This clone appeared once. The V and J genes are TRBV5-4 and TRBJ1-5; D is undetermined. There are 16 residues in the CDR3. Per the germline V gene, CDR1 is SGHNT and CDR2 is YYREEE (reference sequence). V shed 3 bases and J shed 1 base, with 14 bases lying between them. This CDR3 reads CASSCGPGSSNQPQHF. CDR3 nucleotides: TGTGCCAGCAGCTGCGGTCCGGGGTCCAGCAATCAGCCCCAGCATTTT.

The chain combines TRBV14 with TRBJ2-1; 7 bases agree with TRBD2. The J segment lost 3 bases and the V segment lost 4 bases, leaving 3 bases of the junction unmatched. The CDR3 spans 14 residues. Germline CDR1 and CDR2: SGHDN and FVKESK. CDR3 loop: CASSLRDYYNEQFF. The CDR3 DNA sequence: TGTGCCAGCAGCCTCCGGGACTACTACAATGAGCAGTTCTTC.

This chain links TRBV2 with TRBJ2-5, with 7 bases identical to TRBD2. Germline loops: CDR1 SNHLY, CDR2 FYNNEI. V trimming: 6 bases; J trimming: 2 bases; junction bases outside the gene matches: 9. The CDR3 is made up of 15 amino acids. For the CDR3, the DNA is TGTGCCAGCAGCGCCGGGACTATCAAACAAGAGACCCAGTACTTC. The encoded protein is CASSAGTIKQETQYF.

The chain uses TRBV6-5 and TRBJ1-1; 7 bases map to TRBD1. The CDR3 runs to 12 residues. The germline gives CDR1 MNHEY, CDR2 SVGAGI. J was trimmed by 12 bases and V by 6 bases; bases with no gene match: 10. The CDR3 region is CASRVTGIGTFF. DNA for the CDR3: TGTGCCAGCAGGGTGACAGGGATTGGGACTTTCTTT.

This clone has more than one count but fewer than ten. This chain uses TRBV12-3 or TRBV12-4 with TRBJ2-3, with D hard to call. The CDR3 runs to 13 residues. V was pared by 8 bases and J by 5 bases, with 14 bases between. CDR3 region: CASQNSAGDTQYF. The CDR3 coding sequence is TGTGCCAGCCAGAACAGTGCCGGAGATACGCAGTATTTT.

This chain links TRBV4-2 with TRBJ2-5; no clear D. V was clipped by 2 bases and J by 2 bases, with 12 bases between them. This CDR3 is built from 15 residues. Germline V gene lookup returns CDR1 LGHNA and CDR2 YNFKEQ. The CDR3 sequence: CASSQFIGGQETQYF. DNA for the CDR3: TGTGCCAGCAGCCAATTTATTGGCGGACAAGAGACCCAGTACTTC.

This sequence joins TRBV6-2 or TRBV6-3 and TRBJ1-1; no clear D. This CDR3 spans 13 amino acids. CDR1 is MNHEY, CDR2 SVGEGT, per germline. Trimming removed 5 bases from V and 7 bases from J, with 14 bases in between. CDR3 sequence (DNA): TGTGCCAGCAGTCGAACAGTCGGCCTTGAAGCTTTCTTT. Its translation is CASSRTVGLEAFF.

This clone was seen once. The J gene is TRBJ2-7, the V gene TRBV19, with 9 bases matching TRBD1. V lost 5 bases, J lost 2 bases, and 1 base stayed unmatched. The V gene's germline CDR1 is LNHDA and CDR2 SQIVND (reference sequence). The CDR3 covers 13 residues. The CDR3 sequence is CASSGTGTYEQYF. The DNA for the CDR3 is TGTGCCAGTAGTGGGACAGGGACCTACGAGCAGTACTTC.

In this sample, this clone turned up a few times. The V call is TRBV18, the J call TRBJ1-5; D may be TRBD1 (6 bases). The germline gives CDR1 KGHSH, CDR2 LQKENI. CDR3 size: 15 residues. V shed 1 base and J shed 0 bases, with 7 bases lying between them. The CDR3 spells CASSPRQDSNQPQHF. The CDR3 DNA follows: TGTGCCAGCTCACCACGACAGGATAGCAATCAGCCCCAGCATTTT.

The rearrangement links TRBV21-1 to TRBJ2-7; the DNA was not used to check the table's D call, TRBD1. TRBV21-1 is a pseudogene segment. This CDR3 has 13 residues. The CDR3 here is CASSTDKPYEQYF. DNA of the CDR3: TGTGCCAGCAGCACTGACAAGCCCTACGAGCAGTACTTC.

CDR3 region: CASSPQQRGLQETQYF. The CDR3 region has the DNA TGTGCCAGCAGCCCTCAACAGCGGGGGCTACAAGAGACCCAGTACTTC. This rearrangement joins TRBV7-2 to TRBJ2-5; TRBD2 aligns across 8 bases. Trimming took 5 bases from V and 2 from J; bases not matched to a gene: 10. The CDR3 sequence is 16 residues long. Looked up from germline, CDR1 is SGHTA and CDR2 is FQGNSA.

The rearrangement uses TRBV5-4 and TRBJ2-7; no firm D call. CDR1 and CDR2 from the germline V gene are SGHNT and YYREEE (reference sequence). Trimming took 3 bases from V and 0 from J, leaving 7 bases between them. The CDR3 consists of 13 residues. In nucleotides, the CDR3 is TGTGCCAGCAGCTCTAAGAGCTCCTACGAGCAGTACTTC. This codes for CASSSKSSYEQYF.

V is TRBV4-1 and J is TRBJ1-1, with TRBD1 identical over 7 bases. J was trimmed by 1 base and V by 4 bases; bases with no gene match: 6. Germline CDR1 is MGHRA and CDR2 is YSYEKL. There are 15 residues in the CDR3. CDR3 loop: CASSLGTVGNTEAFF. Here the CDR3 DNA reads TGCGCCAGCAGCCTAGGGACAGTGGGGAACACTGAAGCTTTCTTT.

This clone was recorded a few times. V and J are TRBV2 and TRBJ1-1; unclear D gene. This CDR3 has 14 amino acids. CDR1 and CDR2 (germline): SNHLY, FYNNEI. With 4 bases removed from V and 4 bases from J, the gap between germline ends came to 13 bases. DNA of the CDR3: TGTGCCAGCAGTGCATCTCGAGGGATCACTGAAGCTTTCTTT. Its translation is CASSASRGITEAFF.

The chain is built from TRBV15 and TRBJ2-7; perhaps TRBD2 as D (6 bases). This CDR3 spans 13 amino acids. V lost 1 base, J lost 6 bases, and 10 bases lay in between. CDR1 and CDR2 from the germline V gene are LNHNV and YYDKDF (reference sequence). CDR3 DNA: TGTGCCACCAGCAGAGTCGGGGGTCGCGAGCAGTACTTC. It specifies CATSRVGGREQYF. Full variable domain (rest looked up from reference TRBV15 and TRBJ2-7): DAMVIQNPRYQVTQFGKPVTLSCSQTLNHNVMYWYQQKSSQAPKLLFHYYDKDFNNEADTPDNFQSRRPNTSFCFLDIRSPGLGDTAMYLCATSRVGGREQYFGPGTRLTVT.

The chain combines TRBV3-1 (or the pseudogene TRBV3-2) with TRBJ2-1; 7 positions match TRBD2. V gave up 0 bases and J gave up 13 bases; unmatched junction bases: 15. The CDR3 sequence is 16 residues long. In germline, CDR1 is LGHDT, CDR2 YNNKEL (reference sequence). The CDR3 spells CASSQDPLADPNGQFF. CDR3 coding DNA: TGTGCCAGCAGCCAAGACCCCCTAGCGGACCCAAATGGTCAGTTCTTC.

The chain recombines TRBV5-8 with TRBJ2-1, with a weak D call TRBD2 (6 bases). The germline V gene encodes CDR1 SGHTS and CDR2 YDEGEE. Trimming took off 4 bases at V and 7 bases at J, with 9 bases between the two ends. The CDR3 loop spans 12 amino acids. CDR3 amino acids: CASSPTRNEQFF. The CDR3 DNA reads TGTGCCAGCAGCCCGACTAGGAATGAGCAGTTCTTC.

The rearrangement joins TRBV6-5 to TRBJ2-7; 9 bases are shared with TRBD1. V shed 2 bases and J 2 bases; nucleotides not matched to a gene: 4. The V gene's germline CDR1 is MNHEY and CDR2 SVGAGI. There are 15 residues in the CDR3. The CDR3 DNA reads as TGTGCCAGCAGTTACCCGGGACAGGGCACCTACGAGCAGTACTTC. Translation gives CASSYPGQGTYEQYF.

The chain combines TRBV28 with TRBJ2-7, with D possibly TRBD2 on 6 matching bases. CDR1 and CDR2 from the germline V gene are MDHEN and SYDVKM. The CDR3 totals 15 residues. Trimming removed 6 bases from V and 0 bases from J, with 15 bases in between. The DNA of the CDR3 is TGTGCCAGCAGCCCCCCCGGGGGTAGCTCCTACGAGCAGTACTTC. It encodes CASSPPGGSSYEQYF.

The chain couples TRBV5-1 to TRBJ2-3; the match to TRBD2 covers 7 bases. Losses at the gene ends were 0 bases for V and 2 bases for J; bases not matched to a gene: 6. Germline assignment: CDR1 SGHRS and CDR2 YFSETQ. The CDR3 runs to 16 residues. The CDR3 DNA reads TGCGCCAGCAGCTTGGGGGCGGGACTATACACAGATACGCAGTATTTT. Translated, it gives CASSLGAGLYTDTQYF.

The chain combines TRBV5-6 with TRBJ2-3, with D possibly being TRBD2 (6 bases). From germline, CDR1 is SGHDT and CDR2 YYEEEE. V lost 4 bases and J lost 5, with 17 bases in between. The CDR3 totals 15 residues. CDR3 bases: TGTGCCAGCAGCCCGGGACTCCAACTCGGAGATACGCAGTATTTT. It codes for CASSPGLQLGDTQYF.

This sequence joins TRBV5-1 and TRBJ2-1; D might be TRBD1 (7 bases). V was cut by 4 bases and J by 0 bases, with 14 bases left in between. The germline V gene has CDR1 SGHRS and CDR2 YFSETQ. CDR3 size: 16 residues. For the CDR3, the DNA is TGCGCCAGCAGCCCTCGACAGGGAGGCTCCTACAATGAGCAGTTCTTC. It codes for CASSPRQGGSYNEQFF. Full variable domain (outside the CDR3, taken from reference TRBV5-1 and TRBJ2-1): KAGVTQTPRYLIKTRGQQVTLSCSPISGHRSVSWYQQTPGQGLQFLFEYFSETQRNKGNFPGRFSGRQFSNSRSEMNVSTLELGDSALYLCASSPRQGGSYNEQFFGPGTRLTVL.

J is TRBJ1-3 and V is TRBV18; no firm D call. There are 17 residues in the CDR3. Per the germline V gene, CDR1 is KGHSH and CDR2 is LQKENI. V dropped 1 base and J dropped 0 bases, with 13 bases sitting between them. The CDR3 spells CASSPLKKDFSGNTIYF. The CDR3 coding sequence is TGTGCCAGCTCACCACTCAAAAAGGACTTCTCTGGAAACACCATATATTTT. Full variable domain (remainder filled in from reference TRBV18 and TRBJ1-3): NAGVMQNPRHLVRRRGQEARLRCSPMKGHSHVYWYRQLPEEGLKFMVYLQKENIIDESGMPKERFSAEFPKEGPSILRIQQVVRGDSAAYFCASSPLKKDFSGNTIYFGEGSWLTVV.

This sequence joins TRBV13 and TRBJ1-1, with 10 bases identical to TRBD1. CDR1 is PRHDT and CDR2 is FYEKMQ in the germline V gene (reference sequence). There are 14 residues in the CDR3. Losses at the gene ends were 6 bases for V and 3 bases for J; bases not matched to a gene: 4. The CDR3 is CASSLDRGYTEAFF. The CDR3, as DNA: TGTGCCAGCAGTTTGGACAGGGGGTACACTGAAGCTTTCTTT.

This chain uses TRBV5-1 with TRBJ2-1; 12 bases match TRBD2. The length of the CDR3 is 17 residues. Germline trimming cut 3 bases from V and 8 bases from J; bases unmatched to any gene: 12. Per germline, CDR1 SGHRS and CDR2 YFSETQ. This CDR3 reads CASSWETSGGPQYEQFF. The DNA for the CDR3 is TGCGCCAGCAGCTGGGAGACTAGCGGGGGACCTCAGTATGAGCAGTTCTTC.

The rearrangement joins TRBV2 to TRBJ2-7, with TRBD2 matching over 10 bases. Germline V gene lookup returns CDR1 SNHLY and CDR2 FYNNEI. The CDR3 extends over 19 amino acids. Losses at the gene ends were 3 bases for V and 1 base for J; bases not matched to a gene: 15. The CDR3 coding sequence is TGTGCCAGCAGTGAGGGCACGGGGTGGGCTAGCGGGAGTTCCTACGAGCAGTACTTC. Translation: CASSEGTGWASGSSYEQYF. The complete variable domain, with remaining parts taken from reference TRBV2 and TRBJ2-7, reads EPEVTQTPSHQVTQMGQEVILRCVPISNHLYFYWYRQILGQKVEFLVSFYNNEISEKSEIFDDQFSVERPDGSNFTLKIRSTKLEDSAMYFCASSEGTGWASGSSYEQYFGPGTRLTVT.

The chain is built from TRBV19 and TRBJ2-1, with 14 positions matching TRBD2. V trimming: 5 bases; J trimming: 0 bases; junction bases outside the gene matches: 6. CDR1 and CDR2 from the germline V gene are LNHDA and SQIVND (reference sequence). This CDR3 is built from 18 residues. CDR3 sequence reads: CASSAGLAGAISYNEQFF. CDR3 bases: TGTGCCAGTAGTGCGGGACTAGCGGGGGCCATCTCCTACAATGAGCAGTTCTTC.

About this clone: Other DNA sequences within the sample encode an identical CDR3. The DNA of the CDR3 is TGCGCCAGCAGCCAAGATCTCGGACAGGGCTACGAGCAGTACTTC. This sequence encodes CASSQDLGQGYEQYF. The chain combines TRBV4-3 with TRBJ2-7; 8 positions agree with TRBD1. Germline assignment: CDR1 LGHNA and CDR2 YSLEER. Germline trimming cut 0 bases from V and 3 bases from J; bases unmatched to any gene: 4. The CDR3 has 15 amino acids.

V usage is TRBV10-2 and J usage is TRBJ1-3; 10 bases map to TRBD1. Germline values: CDR1 WSHSY, CDR2 SAAADI. Germline trimming cut 5 bases from V and 2 bases from J; bases unmatched to any gene: 6. The CDR3 loop spans 16 amino acids. CDR3 nucleotides: TGCGCCAGCAGTCCAGGGACAGGGGATACTGGAAACACCATATATTTT. Translated: CASSPGTGDTGNTIYF.

The chain uses TRBV6-5 and TRBJ2-1; 9 bases match TRBD1. The germline CDR1 and CDR2 sequences are MNHEY and SVGAGI. This CDR3 comprises 15 residues. With 8 bases clipped from V and 4 bases from J, the junction kept 9 bases outside the gene matches. The CDR3 protein is CASGGTGQGYNEQFF. The CDR3 region has the DNA TGTGCCAGCGGGGGGACGGGACAGGGATACAATGAGCAGTTCTTC.

The chain employs TRBV7-6 and TRBJ2-5, with 8 bases that match TRBD2. The CDR3 contains 17 residues. The germline V gene has CDR1 SGHVS and CDR2 FNYEAQ. V dropped 4 bases and J dropped 4; count of bases not matched to a gene: 14. The CDR3 DNA is TGTGCCAGCAGCTCCTTCCCCCGGGGGGGGCAGGGAGAGACCCAGTACTTC. The encoded protein is CASSSFPRGGQGETQYF.

This chain uses TRBV5-1 with TRBJ1-1, with 7 bases lining up with TRBD1. The ends lost 3 bases at V and 1 base at J; junction bases unmatched: 3. CDR3 size: 14 residues. Germline values: CDR1 SGHRS, CDR2 YFSETQ. The chain's CDR3 is CASSSGQTNTEAFF. CDR3 nucleotide sequence: TGCGCCAGCAGCTCGGGACAGACGAACACTGAAGCTTTCTTT.